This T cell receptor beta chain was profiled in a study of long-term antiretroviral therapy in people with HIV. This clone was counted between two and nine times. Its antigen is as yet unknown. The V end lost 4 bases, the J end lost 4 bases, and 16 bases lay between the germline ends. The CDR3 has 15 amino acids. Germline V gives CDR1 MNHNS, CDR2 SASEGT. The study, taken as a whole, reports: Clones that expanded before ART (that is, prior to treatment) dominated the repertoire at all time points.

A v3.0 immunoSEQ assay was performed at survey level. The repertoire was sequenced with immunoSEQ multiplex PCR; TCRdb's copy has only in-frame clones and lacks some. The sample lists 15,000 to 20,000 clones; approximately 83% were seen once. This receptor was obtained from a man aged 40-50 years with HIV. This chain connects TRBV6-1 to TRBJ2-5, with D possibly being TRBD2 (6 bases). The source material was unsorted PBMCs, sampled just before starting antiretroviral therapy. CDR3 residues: CASSGGVEGRETQYF. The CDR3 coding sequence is TGTGCCAGCAGTGGAGGGGTGGAGGGACGAGAGACCCAGTACTTC.